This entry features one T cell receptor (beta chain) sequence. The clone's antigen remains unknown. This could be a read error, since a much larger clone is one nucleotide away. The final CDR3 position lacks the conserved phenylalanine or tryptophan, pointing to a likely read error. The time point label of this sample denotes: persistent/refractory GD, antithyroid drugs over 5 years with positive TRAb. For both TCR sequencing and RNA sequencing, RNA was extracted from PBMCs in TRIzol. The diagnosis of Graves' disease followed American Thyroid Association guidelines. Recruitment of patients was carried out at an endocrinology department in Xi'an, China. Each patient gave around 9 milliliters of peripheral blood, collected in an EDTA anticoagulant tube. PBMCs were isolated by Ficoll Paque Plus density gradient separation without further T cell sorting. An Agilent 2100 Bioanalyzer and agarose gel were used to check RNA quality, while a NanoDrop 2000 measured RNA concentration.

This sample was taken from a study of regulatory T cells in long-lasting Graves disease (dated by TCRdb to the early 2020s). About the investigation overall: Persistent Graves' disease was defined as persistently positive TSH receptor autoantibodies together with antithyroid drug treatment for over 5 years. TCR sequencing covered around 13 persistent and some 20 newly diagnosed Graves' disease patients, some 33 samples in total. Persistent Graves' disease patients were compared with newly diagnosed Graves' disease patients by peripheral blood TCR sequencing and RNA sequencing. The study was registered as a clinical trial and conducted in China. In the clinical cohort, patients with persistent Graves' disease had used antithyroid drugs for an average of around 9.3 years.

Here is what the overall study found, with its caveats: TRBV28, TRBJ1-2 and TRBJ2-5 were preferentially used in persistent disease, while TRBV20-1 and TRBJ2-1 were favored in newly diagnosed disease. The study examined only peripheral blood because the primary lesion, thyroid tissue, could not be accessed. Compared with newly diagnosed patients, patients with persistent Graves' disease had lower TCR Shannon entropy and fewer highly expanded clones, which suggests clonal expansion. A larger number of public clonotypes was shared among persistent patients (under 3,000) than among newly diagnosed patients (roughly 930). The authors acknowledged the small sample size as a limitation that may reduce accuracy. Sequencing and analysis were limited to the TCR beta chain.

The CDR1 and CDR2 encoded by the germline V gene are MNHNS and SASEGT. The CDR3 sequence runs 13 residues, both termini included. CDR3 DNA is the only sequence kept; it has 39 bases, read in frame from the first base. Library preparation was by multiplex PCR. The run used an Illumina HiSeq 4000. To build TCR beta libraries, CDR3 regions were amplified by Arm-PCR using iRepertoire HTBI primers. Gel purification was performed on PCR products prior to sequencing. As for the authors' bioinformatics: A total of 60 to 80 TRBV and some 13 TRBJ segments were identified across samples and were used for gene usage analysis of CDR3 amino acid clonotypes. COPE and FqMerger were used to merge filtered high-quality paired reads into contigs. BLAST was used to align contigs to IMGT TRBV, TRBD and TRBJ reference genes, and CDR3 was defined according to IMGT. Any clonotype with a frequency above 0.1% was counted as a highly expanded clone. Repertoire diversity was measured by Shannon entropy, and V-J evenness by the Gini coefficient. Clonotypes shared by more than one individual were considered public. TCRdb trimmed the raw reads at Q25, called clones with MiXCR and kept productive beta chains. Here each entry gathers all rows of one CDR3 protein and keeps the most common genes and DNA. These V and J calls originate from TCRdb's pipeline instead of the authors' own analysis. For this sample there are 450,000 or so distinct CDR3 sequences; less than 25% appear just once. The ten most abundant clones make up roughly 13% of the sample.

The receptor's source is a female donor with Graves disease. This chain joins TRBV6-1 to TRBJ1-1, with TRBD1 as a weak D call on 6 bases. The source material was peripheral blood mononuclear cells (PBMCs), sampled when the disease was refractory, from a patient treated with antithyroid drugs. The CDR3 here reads CATSQGQGTEAFL. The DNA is TGTGCCACCAGTCAGGGGCAAGGGACTGAAGCTTTCTTA.